The 27 T cell receptor beta chains in this list originate from one sample, sequenced in a study of blood T cell repertoires in COVID-19. Assay used: immunoSEQ multiplex PCR; TCRdb lists only in-frame clones, some missing. The table shows some 190,000 clones, with approximately 86% occurring only once. Sequences were obtained from peripheral blood. Receptor source: a woman aged 80 or over with active or convalescent COVID-19.

The V and J genes are TRBV21-1 and TRBJ2-4; TRBD1 is the table's D call and was not checked against the DNA. TRBV21-1 is a known pseudogene. This CDR3 has 16 amino acids. In DNA, the CDR3 is TGTGCCAGCAGCAAAACCAGGGGGACCTGTGGAAACATTCAGTACTTC. This codes for CASSKTRGTCGNIQYF.

This chain joins TRBV6-4 and TRBJ1-1; 9 bases map to TRBD1. Germline V gene lookup returns CDR1 MRHNA and CDR2 SNTAGT. V lost 4 bases to trimming and J lost 4 bases; unmatched junction nucleotides: 4. The CDR3 runs to 14 residues. The DNA for the CDR3 is TGTGCCAGCAGTGCCACAGGGGGCGGCACTGAAGCTTTCTTT. It specifies CASSATGGGTEAFF.

This clone appeared a few times. The chain is built from TRBV3-1 (or the pseudogene TRBV3-2) and TRBJ1-1; D call uncertain. The CDR3 has 15 residues. Germline V lookup: CDR1 LGHDT, CDR2 YNNKEL (reference sequence). V was pared by 0 bases and J by 5 bases, with 13 bases between. CDR3 residues: CASSQDWHQRTEAFF. CDR3 DNA: TGTGCCAGCAGCCAAGATTGGCACCAGAGGACTGAAGCTTTCTTT.

This clone occurred a few times. The chain carries TRBV19 and TRBJ2-1, with D perhaps matching TRBD1 (6 bases). Germline values: CDR1 LNHDA, CDR2 SQIVND (reference sequence). Deletions cut 4 bases from V and 15 bases from J, with 19 bases between. This CDR3 spans 13 amino acids. In DNA form, the CDR3 reads TGTGCCAGTAGTACCCCGATGGGCAGGGGTTGGTTCTTC. It specifies CASSTPMGRGWFF.

Notes on this clone: Within the sample, other DNA sequences also encode this same CDR3. This sequence joins TRBV28 and TRBJ1-2; D remains ambiguous. Germline V gene lookup returns CDR1 MDHEN and CDR2 SYDVKM. This CDR3 spans 12 amino acids. The V gene lost 1 base and the J gene lost 5 bases, with 5 bases spanning the gap. The CDR3 region is CASSLSQYGYTF. The DNA of the CDR3 is TGTGCCAGCAGTTTATCGCAGTATGGCTACACCTTC.

The V gene is TRBV27, the J gene TRBJ2-1; 9 bases are shared with TRBD2. The CDR3 sequence is 15 residues long. Germline values: CDR1 MNHEY, CDR2 SMNVEV (reference sequence). V lost 2 bases, J lost 5 bases, and 4 bases stayed unmatched. Here the CDR3 reads CASSLAGGPHNEQFF. For the CDR3, the DNA is TGTGCCAGCAGTTTAGCGGGAGGGCCCCACAATGAGCAGTTCTTC.

V is TRBV5-1 and J is TRBJ1-2, with TRBD1 matching over 9 bases. The CDR3 runs to 12 residues. CDR1 is SGHRS, CDR2 YFSETQ, per germline. V shed 4 bases and J 10 bases; nucleotides not matched to a gene: 5. The CDR3 DNA sequence: TGCGCCAGCAGCAGGACAGGGGAGTTCTACACCTTC. Translation: CASSRTGEFYTF.

Written as DNA, the CDR3 is TGTGCCAGCAACATACAGGGGGGGATCGATAATTCACCCCTCCACTTT. Translating it yields CASNIQGGIDNSPLHF. The V call is TRBV28, the J call TRBJ1-6, with TRBD1 identical over 8 bases. The CDR3 loop spans 16 amino acids. V dropped 7 bases and J dropped 5; count of bases not matched to a gene: 10. Germline V gene lookup returns CDR1 MDHEN and CDR2 SYDVKM.

Of note for this clone: A junction end diverges from the germline sequence, so it may reflect a read error. This chain links TRBV10-1 with TRBJ2-3; D gene unclear. Germline V gene lookup returns CDR1 WNHNN and CDR2 SYGVQD (reference sequence). The CDR3 extends over 11 amino acids. CDR3 nucleotides: TGCGCCAGCAGTGACGCAGATACGCAATATTTT. Residues: CASSDADTQYF.

The chain carries TRBV6-1 and TRBJ2-7; TRBD2 matches at 12 bases. The germline CDR1 and CDR2 sequences are MNHNS and SASEGT. Unmatched junction bases numbered 4, after V lost 6 bases and J lost 4 bases. This CDR3 region has 14 residues. CDR3 loop: CASRSTSGRYEQYF. CDR3 sequence (DNA): TGTGCCAGCAGAAGTACTAGCGGGAGGTACGAGCAGTACTTC.

The rearrangement uses TRBV10-2 and TRBJ1-1, with 7 nucleotides matching TRBD1. The CDR3 is made up of 14 amino acids. With V trimmed by 5 bases and J by 4 bases, 7 bases remained unmatched. CDR1 and CDR2 (germline): WSHSY, SAAADI. CDR3 nucleotide sequence: TGCGCCAGCAGTCACGGACAGGAAAGCACTGAAGCTTTCTTT. Translated: CASSHGQESTEAFF.

The V gene is TRBV5-1, the J gene TRBJ2-2; 14 nucleotides line up with TRBD2. Unmatched junction bases numbered 7, after V lost 6 bases and J lost 3 bases. The CDR3 is 17 residues long. Germline loops: CDR1 SGHRS, CDR2 YFSETQ. The CDR3, as DNA: TGCGCCAGCACCAGACTAGCGGGAGGGAGGGACACCGGGGAGCTGTTTTTT. Translating it yields CASTRLAGGRDTGELFF.

The genes are TRBV18 and TRBJ1-2, with D possibly matching TRBD1 (5 bases). The CDR3 contains 14 residues. CDR1 and CDR2 from the germline V gene are KGHSH and LQKENI. Trimming took off 6 bases at V and 2 bases at J, with 13 bases between the two ends. The CDR3 reads CASSEQDRNYGYTF. DNA of the CDR3: TGTGCCAGCTCCGAACAGGACCGCAACTATGGCTACACCTTC.

The V and J genes are TRBV7-2 and TRBJ1-5; no reliable D call. Germline assignment: CDR1 SGHTA and CDR2 FQGNSA. CDR3 size: 13 residues. V gave up 1 base and J gave up 4 bases, with 5 bases separating them. In DNA form, the CDR3 reads TGTGCCAGCAGCTTAGGGAGGAATCAGCCCCAGCATTTT. Translating it yields CASSLGRNQPQHF.

V usage is TRBV9 and J usage is TRBJ2-2; D not resolved. The CDR3 runs 12 residues. Between the trimmed V and J ends, which lost 4 bases and 8 bases, there was a span of 9 bases. The germline V gene has CDR1 SGDLS and CDR2 YYNGEE. The CDR3 protein is CASSTLRGELFF. The CDR3 coding sequence is TGTGCCAGCAGCACACTACGGGGGGAGCTGTTTTTT.

The rearrangement uses TRBV3-1 (or the pseudogene TRBV3-2) and TRBJ1-3, with TRBD1 identical over 9 bases. Trimming removed 4 bases from V and 13 bases from J; junction bases left unmatched: 2. CDR3 length equals 11 residues. Germline V gene sequence: CDR1 LGHDT, CDR2 YNNKEL (reference sequence). In nucleotides, the CDR3 is TGTGCCAGCAGCCTAGGACAGGGGATATATTTT. It encodes CASSLGQGIYF.

This clone was recorded a few times. The chain combines TRBV12-5 with TRBJ1-5; D unresolved. In germline, CDR1 is LGHNT, CDR2 FRNRAP. The CDR3 runs 14 residues. V lost 6 bases, J lost 3 bases, and 12 bases lay in between. This CDR3 is CASGKGAANQPQHF. Here the CDR3 DNA reads TGTGCTAGTGGAAAAGGCGCGGCCAATCAGCCCCAGCATTTT.

J is TRBJ1-2 and V is TRBV29-1, with TRBD1 matching over 10 bases. The length of the CDR3 is 13 residues. V was clipped by 6 bases and J by 4 bases; unmatched bases: 5. Germline V CDR1 and CDR2: SQVTM, ANQGSEA. This chain's CDR3 is CSVGTGAGYGYTF. The CDR3 DNA reads TGCAGCGTGGGGACAGGGGCGGGCTATGGCTACACCTTC.

The rearrangement joins TRBV3-1 (or the pseudogene TRBV3-2) to TRBJ2-1, with TRBD2 as a possible D gene (6 bases). This CDR3 comprises 17 residues. Germline CDR1 is LGHDT and CDR2 is YNNKEL (reference sequence). Trimming left V 4 bases short and J 0 bases short, with 16 bases between. Written as DNA, the CDR3 is TGTGCCAGCAGCCCACTCTTTGAGGGAGGCTCCTACAATGAGCAGTTCTTC. Translating gives CASSPLFEGGSYNEQFF.

The chain joins TRBV25-1 to TRBJ1-2; D is possibly TRBD1 (5 bases). Trimming took off 5 bases at V and 1 base at J, with 11 bases between the two ends. Germline CDR1 MGHDK, CDR2 SYGVNS. The CDR3 has 14 residues. The CDR3, as DNA: TGTGCCAGCAGTCGGGCAGGGAATAACTATGGCTACACCTTC. Translating it yields CASSRAGNNYGYTF.

This chain uses TRBV6-6 with TRBJ2-3; 9 nucleotides match TRBD2. Germline values: CDR1 MNHNY, CDR2 SVGAGI (reference sequence). This CDR3 spans 15 amino acids. The J segment lost 4 bases and the V segment lost 7 bases, leaving 9 bases of the junction unmatched. The CDR3 sequence is CASMGREGLADTQYF. The DNA of the CDR3 is TGTGCCAGCATGGGGCGGGAGGGCCTAGCAGATACGCAGTATTTT.

The V gene is TRBV6-5, the J gene TRBJ1-2; 10 bases align to TRBD1. This CDR3 is built from 14 residues. CDR1 and CDR2 from the germline V gene are MNHEY and SVGAGI. V shed 6 bases and J 5 bases; nucleotides not matched to a gene: 6. This chain's CDR3 is CASSSRQGAYGYTF. The DNA for the CDR3 is TGTGCCAGCAGCTCCCGACAGGGGGCGTATGGCTACACCTTC.

J is TRBJ1-1 and V is TRBV4-1; TRBD1 matches at 8 bases. Germline V gene sequence: CDR1 MGHRA, CDR2 YSYEKL. The CDR3 runs 14 residues. Trimming removed 3 bases from V and 7 bases from J; junction bases left unmatched: 7. This CDR3 is CASSQLRQGFEAFF. The CDR3 DNA is TGCGCCAGCAGCCAGCTAAGACAGGGGTTTGAAGCTTTCTTT.

V gene TRBV19 combines with J gene TRBJ2-6; D gene uncertain. In germline, CDR1 is LNHDA, CDR2 SQIVND (reference sequence). V lost 7 bases, J lost 0 bases, and 7 bases lay in between. The CDR3 sequence is 14 residues long. The CDR3 here is CASTQYSGANVLTF. CDR3 bases: TGTGCCAGTACCCAGTACTCTGGGGCCAACGTCCTGACTTTC.

In its sample, this clone was seen a few times. The chain has TRBV5-4 and TRBJ2-2, with 9 bases identical to TRBD1. The germline gives CDR1 SGHNT, CDR2 YYREEE (reference sequence). V gave up 6 bases and J gave up 4 bases; unmatched junction bases: 13. This CDR3 region has 17 residues. DNA for the CDR3: TGTGCCAGCAAACCCGGTGACAGGGGGGCTGGCACCGGGGAGCTGTTTTTT. Amino acid sequence: CASKPGDRGAGTGELFF.

The genes are TRBV4-1 and TRBJ1-1, with TRBD1 matching over 8 bases. The CDR3 consists of 17 residues. Germline trimming cut 4 bases from V and 1 base from J; bases unmatched to any gene: 11. Germline-derived CDR1 and CDR2 are MGHRA and YSYEKL. The CDR3 sequence: CASSRGIPGQENTEAFF. The CDR3 nucleotides are TGCGCCAGCAGCCGGGGGATCCCGGGACAGGAGAACACTGAAGCTTTCTTT.

The rearrangement links TRBV6-5 to TRBJ2-7, with TRBD2 matching 9 bases. The CDR3 sequence is 15 residues long. Germline CDR1 reads MNHEY; CDR2 reads SVGAGI. Trimming cost V 6 bases and J 3 bases; bases outside gene matches: 9. The CDR3 DNA reads as TGTGCCAGCAGCAGTAGCGGGGGCTACGACTACGAGCAGTACTTC. Protein: CASSSSGGYDYEQYF.